The next 12 T cell receptor beta chains were all read from a single sample in a study of T cells in tuberculosis. The assay was immunoSEQ multiplex PCR, and TCRdb's table has in-frame clones only and misses some. The sample includes approximately 28,000 clones, roughly 93% of them seen just once. The sequenced sample was PBMCs. The receptors come from a donor aged 5-35 years with latent tuberculosis or without tuberculosis infection.

The chain joins TRBV29-1 to TRBJ2-7; D not resolved. The CDR3 is made up of 12 amino acids. V was shortened by 2 bases and J by 1 base, with 6 bases between the two germline ends. Looked up from germline, CDR1 is SQVTM and CDR2 is ANQGSEA. The CDR3 DNA reads as TGCAGCGTTGAACTCGGTTCCTACGAGCAGTACTTC. Protein product: CSVELGSYEQYF.

The V gene is TRBV28, the J gene TRBJ1-5, with D perhaps TRBD1 (6 bases). CDR3 length equals 15 residues. CDR1 and CDR2 from the germline V gene are MDHEN and SYDVKM. The V end was cut by 6 bases, the J end by 3 bases, with 15 bases between. CDR3 region: CASRMEDRANQPQHF. The DNA for the CDR3 is TGTGCCAGCAGGATGGAGGACAGAGCCAATCAGCCCCAGCATTTT.

This chain links TRBV19 with TRBJ1-5; TRBD1 aligns across 8 bases. Trimming cost V 2 bases and J 6 bases; bases outside gene matches: 3. The germline V gene has CDR1 LNHDA and CDR2 SQIVND (reference sequence). The CDR3 extends over 14 amino acids. CDR3 protein: CASSITGGSQPQHF. The CDR3 DNA reads TGTGCCAGTAGTATAACAGGGGGGAGTCAGCCCCAGCATTTT.

This chain links TRBV4-1 with TRBJ1-1; no clear D. CDR3 length: 13 amino acids. Germline loops: CDR1 MGHRA, CDR2 YSYEKL. V was trimmed by 1 base and J by 6 bases, leaving 9 bases between them. The CDR3 region has the DNA TGCGCCAGCAGCCAAGTAGTCAACGCTGAAGCTTTCTTT. It encodes CASSQVVNAEAFF.

This sequence joins TRBV30 and TRBJ2-2; D perhaps matches TRBD1 (5 bases). There are 15 residues in the CDR3. Germline V gene data show CDR1 as GTSNPN and CDR2 as SVGIG (reference sequence). The V and J ends lost 3 bases and 1 base respectively, with 12 bases between them. CDR3 bases: TGTGCCTGGAGGCTCAGGACACTGAACACCGGGGAGCTGTTTTTT. Translation gives CAWRLRTLNTGELFF.

V and J are TRBV15 and TRBJ2-7; 10 positions agree with TRBD1. The CDR3 length is 16 residues. The germline CDR1 and CDR2 sequences are LNHNV and YYDKDF (reference sequence). The junction had 6 bases not matched to a gene; V was cut back by 0 bases and J by 4 bases. As DNA, the CDR3 is TGTGCCACCAGCAGAGATCGGGGACAGGGGTTTTACGAGCAGTACTTC. Its protein product is CATSRDRGQGFYEQYF.

The J gene is TRBJ2-3, the V gene TRBV5-1, with unresolved D. Trimming stripped 10 bases from V and 3 bases from J, with 15 bases between. Germline V gene data show CDR1 as SGHRS and CDR2 as YFSETQ. The CDR3 is 13 amino acids. Here the CDR3 DNA reads TGCGCCGCAGCCAACCCGGGTACAGATACGCAGTATTTT. The encoded protein is CAAANPGTDTQYF.

The chain has TRBV4-1 and TRBJ2-7, with TRBD2 identical over 11 bases. After removal of 3 bases from V and 3 bases from J, the junction contained 7 bases not matched to a gene. The CDR3 consists of 16 residues. Germline V gives CDR1 MGHRA, CDR2 YSYEKL. The CDR3 region is CASSQVPGTSGYEQYF. Written as DNA, the CDR3 is TGCGCCAGCAGCCAGGTACCGGGGACTAGCGGCTACGAGCAGTACTTC.

This chain joins TRBV10-2 and TRBJ2-3, with D possibly being TRBD1 (6 bases). This CDR3 region has 18 residues. Germline V gene lookup returns CDR1 WSHSY and CDR2 SAAADI. The V and J ends lost 0 bases and 3 bases respectively, with 19 bases between them. CDR3 loop: CASSESIRQGFKTDTQYF. CDR3 in DNA: TGCGCCAGCAGTGAGTCCATCCGCCAGGGGTTTAAGACAGATACGCAGTATTTT.

The chain employs TRBV19 and TRBJ2-3, with 9 bases that match TRBD2. Germline V gene data show CDR1 as LNHDA and CDR2 as SQIVND (reference sequence). This CDR3 is built from 15 residues. The V and J ends lost 7 bases and 2 bases, in that order; junction bases with no gene match: 7. CDR3 residues: CASNPSGKDTDTQYF. In DNA form, the CDR3 reads TGTGCCAGTAACCCTAGCGGGAAGGACACAGATACGCAGTATTTT.

The chain couples TRBV7-9 to TRBJ2-1; possibly TRBD2 for D (7 bases). V lost 0 bases, J lost 8 bases, and 11 bases lay in between. CDR3 size: 14 residues. The germline V gene encodes CDR1 SEHNR and CDR2 FQNEAQ (reference sequence). CDR3 region: CASSLAGGAYEQFF. CDR3 sequence (DNA): TGTGCCAGCAGCTTAGCAGGGGGGGCTTATGAGCAGTTCTTC.

CDR3 amino acids: CASSQPRTLNYGYTF. The CDR3 DNA reads as TGTGCCAGCAGCCAACCCCGGACTCTTAACTATGGCTACACCTTC. The rearrangement links TRBV4-2 to TRBJ1-2; D ambiguous. The V gene's germline CDR1 is LGHNA and CDR2 YNFKEQ. Between the trimmed V and J ends, which lost 2 bases and 1 base, there was a span of 11 bases. The CDR3 sequence is 15 residues long.